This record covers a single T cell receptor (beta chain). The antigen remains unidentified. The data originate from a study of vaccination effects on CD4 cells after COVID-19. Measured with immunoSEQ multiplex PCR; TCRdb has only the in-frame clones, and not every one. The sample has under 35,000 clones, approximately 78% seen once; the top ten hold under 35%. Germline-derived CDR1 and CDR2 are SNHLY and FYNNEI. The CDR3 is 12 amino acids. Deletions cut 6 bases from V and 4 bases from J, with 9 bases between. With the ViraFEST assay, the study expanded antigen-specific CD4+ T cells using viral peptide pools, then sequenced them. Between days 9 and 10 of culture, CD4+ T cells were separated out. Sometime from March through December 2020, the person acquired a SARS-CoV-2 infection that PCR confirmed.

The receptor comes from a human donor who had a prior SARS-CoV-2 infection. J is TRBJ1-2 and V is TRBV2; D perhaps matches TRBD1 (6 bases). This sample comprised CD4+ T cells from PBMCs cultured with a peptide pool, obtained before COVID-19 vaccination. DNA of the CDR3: TGTGCCAGCAGGGGGGCGGGCTATGGCTACACCTTC. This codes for CASRGAGYGYTF. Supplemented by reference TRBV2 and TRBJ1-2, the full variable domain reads EPEVTQTPSHQVTQMGQEVILRCVPISNHLYFYWYRQILGQKVEFLVSFYNNEISEKSEIFDDQFSVERPDGSNFTLKIRSTKLEDSAMYFCASRGAGYGYTFGSGTRLTVV.